This T cell receptor (beta chain) emerged from a study of early T cells in non-severe SARS-CoV-2 infection. Turning to the study itself: Bulk RNA taken from unsorted whole blood was sequenced, leaving chains unpaired. Study conclusions and caveats: VDJdb matching, biased toward anti-spike CD8 responses, missed private and CD4 specificities.

The V and J ends lost 7 bases and 1 base, in that order; junction bases with no gene match: 7. Germline CDR1 and CDR2: SGHRS and YFSETQ. The CDR3 runs to 14 residues. This clonotype was recorded at least ten times. The antigen is unknown. Each cDNA molecule carried a unique molecular identifier. TCRdb ran MiXCR on the 5' RACE reads and lists one entry per CDR3 protein. The data contain tens of thousands of distinct CDR3 sequences, about 6% of them singletons. The sequenced sample consisted of whole blood. The clonotype was recovered from an adult who was a healthcare worker with PCR-confirmed SARS-CoV-2 infection or an uninfected control (not recorded which). The rearrangement joins TRBV5-1 to TRBJ2-5; 7 nucleotides align to TRBD1. CDR3 amino acids: CASQRQGPQETQYF. The CDR3 nucleotides are TGCGCCAGCCAGCGACAGGGCCCCCAAGAGACCCAGTACTTC.